This T cell receptor beta chain emerged from a study of beta chain features in type 1 diabetes. Only a few counts were recorded for this clone. Per the germline V gene, CDR1 is KGHSH and CDR2 is LQKENI. V lost 3 bases to trimming and J lost 8 bases; unmatched junction nucleotides: 8. This CDR3 is 16 amino acids long. cDNA synthesis used the whole RNA isolate, giving expressed TCRB sequences. The repertoire was sequenced with immunoSEQ multiplex PCR; TCRdb's copy has only in-frame clones and lacks some. The sample yields more than 300,000 clones, approximately 16% seen once. This sequence joins TRBV18 and TRBJ2-4, with TRBD1 matching over 12 bases. The clonotype was recovered from a woman aged 18-29 years in good health. The material sequenced was naive CD4+ T cells from blood. CDR3 sequence reads: CASSPTPGQGADIQYF. CDR3 nucleotides: TGTGCCAGCTCACCTACGCCGGGACAGGGGGCGGACATTCAGTACTTC. Combining the CDR3 with reference TRBV18 and TRBJ2-4 gives the whole variable domain NAGVMQNPRHLVRRRGQEARLRCSPMKGHSHVYWYRQLPEEGLKFMVYLQKENIIDESGMPKERFSAEFPKEGPSILRIQQVVRGDSAAYFCASSPTPGQGADIQYFGAGTRLSVL.